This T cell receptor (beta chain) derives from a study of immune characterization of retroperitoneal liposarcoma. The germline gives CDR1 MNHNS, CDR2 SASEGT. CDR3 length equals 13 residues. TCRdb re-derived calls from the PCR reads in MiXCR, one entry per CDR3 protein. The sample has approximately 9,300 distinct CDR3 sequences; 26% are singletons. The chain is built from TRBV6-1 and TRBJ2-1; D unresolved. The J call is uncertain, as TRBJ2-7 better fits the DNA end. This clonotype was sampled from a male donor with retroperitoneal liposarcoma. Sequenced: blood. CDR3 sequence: CASRETANYEQYV. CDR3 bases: TGTGCCAGCAGGGAAACAGCTAACTACGAGCAGTACGTC.